These T cell receptor beta chains were read from a single sample in a study of T-cell reconstitution after alpha-beta-depleted transplantation in children. TCRdb re-analysed the PCR reads in MiXCR, keeping a single row per CDR3 protein. The sample lists a few hundred thousand distinct CDR3 sequences, 25% to 30% occurring once. The sample in question was PBMCs, obtained before TCRalphabeta/CD19-depleted stem cell transplant. The receptors come from a boy under two years old with Wiskott-Aldrich syndrome, due to receive a stem cell transplant. CDR3s include the opening cysteine and the closing phenylalanine or tryptophan. The D gene is left open where the match is weak. Clone size appears in some rows only: once, few, many, or a class for an expanded clone.

V gene: TRBV28; D gene: .; J gene: TRBJ2-3; clone size: .; CDR3 protein: CASSFPPSTDTQYF; CDR3 DNA: TGTGCCAGCAGTTTCCCACCTAGCACAGATACGCAGTATTTT
V gene: TRBV12-3/TRBV12-4; D gene: .; J gene: TRBJ2-1; clone size: .; CDR3 protein: CASTDREWTTDVDEQFF; CDR3 DNA: TGTGCCAGCACCGATAGAGAATGGACTACCGACGTGGATGAGCAGTTCTTC
V gene: TRBV29-1; D gene: .; J gene: TRBJ1-1; clone size: .; CDR3 protein: CSVGGGNEAFF; CDR3 DNA: TGCAGCGTTGGGGGGGGGAATGAAGCTTTCTTT
V gene: TRBV5-1; D gene: TRBD2; J gene: TRBJ2-5; clone size: few; CDR3 protein: CASSLGGRAEETQYF; CDR3 DNA: TGCGCCAGCAGCTTGGGCGGGAGGGCCGAAGAGACCCAGTACTTC
V gene: TRBV9; D gene: .; J gene: TRBJ1-1; clone size: .; CDR3 protein: CASSVVRGTDAFF; CDR3 DNA: TGTGCCAGCAGCGTAGTTCGTGGCACTGACGCTTTCTTT
V gene: TRBV12-3/TRBV12-4; D gene: TRBD2; J gene: TRBJ2-7; clone size: .; CDR3 protein: CASSVTSGSGEQYF; CDR3 DNA: TGTGCCAGCAGTGTTACTAGCGGGAGTGGTGAGCAGTACTTC
V gene: TRBV27; D gene: .; J gene: TRBJ1-6; clone size: .; CDR3 protein: CASSFRTENSPLHF; CDR3 DNA: TGTGCCAGCAGTTTTCGGACAGAGAATTCACCCCTCCACTTT
V gene: TRBV14; D gene: TRBD2; J gene: TRBJ2-2; clone size: few; CDR3 protein: CASSPTGGVNTGELFF; CDR3 DNA: TGTGCCAGCAGCCCAACGGGAGGGGTGAACACCGGGGAGCTGTTTTTT
V gene: TRBV5-5; D gene: TRBD2; J gene: TRBJ2-1; clone size: .; CDR3 protein: CASSLRLAGGSNEQFF; CDR3 DNA: TGTGCCAGCAGCTTGAGATTAGCGGGAGGGTCGAATGAGCAGTTCTTC
V gene: TRBV20-1; D gene: .; J gene: TRBJ2-1; clone size: once; CDR3 protein: CSARDLVEFF; CDR3 DNA: TGCAGTGCTAGAGATCTAGTGGAGTTCTTC
V gene: TRBV5-1; D gene: TRBD1; J gene: TRBJ2-2; clone size: .; CDR3 protein: CASSARQGPGELFF; CDR3 DNA: TGCGCCAGCAGCGCCAGACAGGGACCCGGGGAGCTGTTTTTT
V gene: TRBV5-6; D gene: .; J gene: TRBJ1-1; clone size: .; CDR3 protein: CASSLRKGVMAFF; CDR3 DNA: TGTGCCAGCAGCTTGCGGAAGGGGGTGATGGCTTTCTTT
V gene: TRBV11-2; D gene: .; J gene: TRBJ2-1; clone size: .; CDR3 protein: CASSLKSARGGNEQFF; CDR3 DNA: TGTGCCAGCAGCTTAAAGTCGGCTAGGGGAGGAAATGAGCAGTTCTTC
V gene: TRBV10-3; D gene: .; J gene: TRBJ1-3; clone size: few; CDR3 protein: CAIRWSRAGNSGNTIYF; CDR3 DNA: TGTGCCATCAGATGGTCCAGGGCCGGGAACTCTGGAAACACCATATATTTT
V gene: TRBV20-1; D gene: TRBD2; J gene: TRBJ2-7; clone size: .; CDR3 protein: CSATGTSSEQYF; CDR3 DNA: TGCAGTGCCACCGGGACTAGCTCTGAGCAGTACTTC
V gene: TRBV28; D gene: .; J gene: TRBJ2-7; clone size: .; CDR3 protein: CASSRGERDEQYF; CDR3 DNA: TGTGCCAGCAGTAGGGGGGAGCGCGACGAGCAGTACTTC
V gene: TRBV5-1; D gene: TRBD2; J gene: TRBJ2-1; clone size: .; CDR3 protein: CASSDWTSGRALWINEQFF; CDR3 DNA: TGCGCCAGCAGCGATTGGACTAGCGGGAGGGCCCTATGGATTAATGAGCAGTTCTTC
V gene: TRBV20-1; D gene: .; J gene: TRBJ2-5; clone size: .; CDR3 protein: CSADTGRETQYF; CDR3 DNA: TGCAGTGCTGACACGGGACGTGAGACCCAGTACTTC
V gene: TRBV12-3/TRBV12-4; D gene: .; J gene: TRBJ2-3; clone size: few; CDR3 protein: CASSRGPGKFTDTQYF; CDR3 DNA: TGTGCCAGCAGTCGGGGACCAGGGAAGTTCACAGATACGCAGTATTTT
V gene: TRBV5-5; D gene: .; J gene: TRBJ2-3; clone size: .; CDR3 protein: CASSLAFGSVTDTQYF; CDR3 DNA: TGTGCCAGCAGCTTGGCGTTCGGGTCAGTCACAGATACGCAGTATTTT
V gene: TRBV24-1; D gene: .; J gene: TRBJ2-2; clone size: .; CDR3 protein: CATSDPPGTRGVNTGELFF; CDR3 DNA: TGTGCCACCAGTGATCCCCCTGGGACCAGAGGAGTTAACACCGGGGAGCTGTTTTTT
V gene: TRBV20-1; D gene: .; J gene: TRBJ2-5; clone size: .; CDR3 protein: CSARVPSGPETQYF; CDR3 DNA: TGCAGTGCTAGAGTCCCTTCAGGGCCGGAGACCCAGTACTTC
V gene: TRBV12-3/TRBV12-4; D gene: .; J gene: TRBJ2-7; clone size: .; CDR3 protein: CASSRRLTSYEQYF; CDR3 DNA: TGTGCCAGCAGCCGTCGACTAACCTCCTACGAGCAGTACTTC
V gene: TRBV5-1; D gene: TRBD2; J gene: TRBJ2-1; clone size: .; CDR3 protein: CASTMAPSGSSYNEQFF; CDR3 DNA: TGCGCCAGCACCATGGCGCCTAGCGGGAGCTCCTACAATGAGCAGTTCTTC
V gene: TRBV10-1; D gene: TRBD1; J gene: TRBJ2-7; clone size: few; CDR3 protein: CASSEDRAGYEQYF; CDR3 DNA: TGCGCCAGCAGTGAGGACAGGGCGGGCTACGAGCAGTACTTC
V gene: TRBV4-1; D gene: TRBD2; J gene: TRBJ2-2; clone size: few; CDR3 protein: CASSQPSGTNTGELFF; CDR3 DNA: TGCGCCAGCAGCCAACCTAGCGGTACGAACACCGGGGAGCTGTTTTTT
V gene: TRBV20-1; D gene: .; J gene: TRBJ1-4; clone size: .; CDR3 protein: CSARDSPVEKLFF; CDR3 DNA: TGCAGTGCTAGAGATTCCCCGGTAGAAAAACTGTTTTTT
V gene: TRBV6-2/TRBV6-3; D gene: .; J gene: TRBJ2-1; clone size: .; CDR3 protein: CASRKSYNEQFF; CDR3 DNA: TGTGCCAGCAGGAAGTCCTACAATGAGCAGTTCTTC
V gene: TRBV24-1; D gene: .; J gene: TRBJ2-2; clone size: few; CDR3 protein: CATSLDGNTGELFF; CDR3 DNA: TGTGCCACCAGTCTTGACGGCAACACCGGGGAGCTGTTTTTT
V gene: TRBV5-1; D gene: .; J gene: TRBJ2-7; clone size: .; CDR3 protein: CASSGRDGGSYEQYF; CDR3 DNA: TGCGCCAGCAGCGGTCGGGACGGCGGCTCCTACGAGCAGTACTTC
V gene: TRBV10-3; D gene: TRBD1; J gene: TRBJ2-7; clone size: .; CDR3 protein: CATRQGAYEQYF; CDR3 DNA: TGTGCCACTCGACAGGGGGCCTACGAGCAGTACTTC
V gene: TRBV5-1; D gene: TRBD2; J gene: TRBJ2-3; clone size: few; CDR3 protein: CASRLAASTDTQYF; CDR3 DNA: TGCGCCAGTAGACTAGCTGCTAGCACAGATACGCAGTATTTT
V gene: TRBV12-3/TRBV12-4; D gene: .; J gene: TRBJ1-5; clone size: .; CDR3 protein: CAINPPGVQHF; CDR3 DNA: TGTGCCATCAACCCGCCCGGGGTCCAGCATTTT
V gene: TRBV20-1; D gene: TRBD1; J gene: TRBJ2-5; clone size: .; CDR3 protein: CSAWDSETQYF; CDR3 DNA: TGCAGTGCCTGGGACAGCGAGACCCAGTACTTC
V gene: TRBV7-7; D gene: TRBD2; J gene: TRBJ2-3; clone size: many; CDR3 protein: CASSLGLAATDTQYF; CDR3 DNA: TGTGCCAGCAGCCTCGGACTAGCGGCCACAGATACGCAGTATTTT
V gene: TRBV30; D gene: .; J gene: TRBJ2-2; clone size: few; CDR3 protein: CAWSVLANTGELFF; CDR3 DNA: TGTGCCTGGAGTGTACTGGCCAACACCGGGGAGCTGTTTTTT
V gene: TRBV28; D gene: .; J gene: TRBJ2-1; clone size: few; CDR3 protein: CASNDGSYNEQFF; CDR3 DNA: TGTGCCAGCAACGACGGGAGTTACAATGAGCAGTTCTTC
V gene: TRBV29-1; D gene: .; J gene: TRBJ2-3; clone size: few; CDR3 protein: CSVESRNGGGTDTQYF; CDR3 DNA: TGCAGCGTTGAATCCCGAAACGGCGGGGGCACAGATACGCAGTATTTT
V gene: TRBV4-2; D gene: TRBD1; J gene: TRBJ2-5; clone size: .; CDR3 protein: CASSQGRTGQETQYF; CDR3 DNA: TGTGCCAGCAGCCAAGGGCGGACAGGTCAAGAGACCCAGTACTTC
V gene: TRBV2; D gene: .; J gene: TRBJ2-3; clone size: .; CDR3 protein: CASKKIADTQYF; CDR3 DNA: TGTGCCAGCAAGAAGATCGCAGATACGCAGTATTTT
V gene: TRBV7-2; D gene: .; J gene: TRBJ2-7; clone size: .; CDR3 protein: CASSLGAIGPPFYEQYF; CDR3 DNA: TGTGCCAGCAGCTTAGGTGCGATAGGGCCCCCTTTCTACGAGCAGTACTTC
V gene: TRBV28; D gene: .; J gene: TRBJ2-4; clone size: .; CDR3 protein: CASSLRVVAKNIQYF; CDR3 DNA: TGTGCCAGCAGTTTAAGGGTCGTTGCCAAAAACATTCAGTACTTC
V gene: TRBV20-1; D gene: TRBD2; J gene: TRBJ2-3; clone size: many; CDR3 protein: CSASFAGGPGDTQYF; CDR3 DNA: TGCAGTGCTAGTTTCGCGGGAGGGCCCGGGGATACGCAGTATTTT
V gene: TRBV24-1; D gene: TRBD2; J gene: TRBJ2-2; clone size: few; CDR3 protein: CATGTTNTGELFF; CDR3 DNA: TGTGCCACCGGGACTACTAACACCGGGGAGCTGTTTTTT
V gene: TRBV3-1; D gene: TRBD1; J gene: TRBJ1-5; clone size: few; CDR3 protein: CASSQGDRGWGKPQHF; CDR3 DNA: TGTGCCAGCAGCCAAGGGGACAGGGGATGGGGTAAGCCCCAGCATTTT
V gene: TRBV3-1; D gene: .; J gene: TRBJ1-4; clone size: few; CDR3 protein: CASSTQQEKLFF; CDR3 DNA: TGTGCCAGCAGCACCCAGCAAGAAAAACTGTTTTTT
V gene: TRBV10-3; D gene: TRBD1; J gene: TRBJ2-3; clone size: .; CDR3 protein: CAIRANDRGYTDTQYF; CDR3 DNA: TGTGCCATCAGGGCGAATGACAGGGGGTACACAGATACGCAGTATTTT
V gene: TRBV7-2; D gene: .; J gene: TRBJ1-1; clone size: .; CDR3 protein: CASSLVKGYTEAFF; CDR3 DNA: TGTGCCAGCAGCTTAGTGAAGGGGTACACTGAAGCTTTCTTT
V gene: TRBV7-7; D gene: TRBD2; J gene: TRBJ2-3; clone size: .; CDR3 protein: CASSLAGGPSPQYF; CDR3 DNA: TGTGCCAGCAGCTTAGCGGGAGGGCCCTCACCGCAGTATTTT